The rows below give T cell receptor beta chains drawn from one sample of a study of T-cell reconstitution after alpha-beta-depleted transplantation in children. In TCRdb, the PCR reads were re-called with MiXCR into one record per CDR3 protein. The sample carries a few hundred thousand distinct CDR3 sequences, roughly 10% recorded once. Sequenced here: PBMCs, sampled before TCRalphabeta/CD19-depleted stem cell transplant. The receptors were sampled from a child younger than two with acute myeloid leukemia, due to receive a stem cell transplant. Both conserved end residues are part of each CDR3. The order of the fields is clone size, V gene, D gene, J gene, CDR3 DNA, CDR3 protein. A D gene is named only where the DNA matches it firmly. Size is stated for part of the rows, as once, few or many counts, or as a class when the clone is expanded.

many	TRBV20-1	.	TRBJ2-5	TGCAGTGCTTACGACAGAAACTTACAAGAGACCCAGTACTTC	CSAYDRNLQETQYF
few	TRBV15	.	TRBJ1-5	TGTGCCACCTACAGTGGGGGTGGGCAGCCCCAGCATTTT	CATYSGGGQPQHF
few	TRBV12-3/TRBV12-4	TRBD2	TRBJ2-1	TGTGCCAGCAGTTTAAATCTGGGACTAGCGGGAGATAGCAATGAGCAGTTCTTC	CASSLNLGLAGDSNEQFF
few	TRBV30	TRBD2	TRBJ2-5	TGTGCCTGGGACCGGGGGGAAGAGACCCAGTACTTC	CAWDRGEETQYF
many	TRBV7-2	.	TRBJ1-6	TGTGCCAGCAGCTTAGGTGATGGGAAGCTCTCACCCCTCCACTTT	CASSLGDGKLSPLHF
.	TRBV3-1	.	TRBJ1-5	TGTGCCAGCAGCCCTCGGGACAACCTGGAGCCCCAGCATTTT	CASSPRDNLEPQHF
many	TRBV6-5	.	TRBJ1-5	TGTGCCAGCAGTTACTCGAGCGGCCAGCCCCAGCATTTT	CASSYSSGQPQHF
few	TRBV29-1	TRBD1	TRBJ2-1	TGCAGCGTTACAGGGGAAGGTAATGAGCAGTTCTTC	CSVTGEGNEQFF
many	TRBV19	.	TRBJ2-6	TGTGCCAGTGATGAGACACCCCGCTCTGGGGCCAACGTCCTGACTTTC	CASDETPRSGANVLTF
many	TRBV6-5	.	TRBJ1-2	TGTGCCAGCAGTTTCGTGGGCAGCCACTATGGCTACACCTTC	CASSFVGSHYGYTF
many	TRBV7-2	.	TRBJ2-7	TGTGCCAGCAGCCGCTCCTACGAGCAGTACTTC	CASSRSYEQYF
many	TRBV7-2	TRBD2	TRBJ2-1	TGTGCCAGCAGCTCCGGACTAGTAGGCTATGAGCAGTTCTTC	CASSSGLVGYEQFF
.	TRBV18	.	TRBJ2-3	TGTGCCAGCTTCCCCCAGCTCAGCACAGATACGCAGTATTTT	CASFPQLSTDTQYF
many	TRBV5-1	TRBD2	TRBJ2-3	TGCGCCAGCAGCACTAGCGGGAGGGCCTCCTTTGCGCAGTATTTT	CASSTSGRASFAQYF
many	TRBV5-1	.	TRBJ2-2	TGCGCCAGCAGCTTGGACGCGTTCCTCACCGGGGAGCTGTTTTTT	CASSLDAFLTGELFF
many	TRBV2	TRBD1	TRBJ1-5	TGTGCCAGCAGCTTACAGGGGATGAACAATCAGCCCCAGCATTTT	CASSLQGMNNQPQHF
many	TRBV4-2	TRBD2	TRBJ2-5	TGTGCCAGCAGCCTCTTGAGCCGGACTAGCGGGAGCAAGGAGACCCAGTACTTC	CASSLLSRTSGSKETQYF
many	TRBV14	.	TRBJ2-7	TGTGCCAGCAGCCAAGTCCCGGGTACCTACGAGCAGTACTTC	CASSQVPGTYEQYF
many	TRBV6-2/TRBV6-3	.	TRBJ1-1	TGTGCCAGCACCCACCCGGACGTTGGCACTGAAGCTTTCTTT	CASTHPDVGTEAFF
.	TRBV7-9	.	TRBJ1-5	TGTGCCAGCAGCTTAGGGTATTACGCCGGGAGCAATCAGCCCCAGCATTTT	CASSLGYYAGSNQPQHF
many	TRBV20-1	.	TRBJ1-5	TGCAGTGCTCTTGAGGTAATCGATCAGCCCCAGCATTTT	CSALEVIDQPQHF
many	TRBV12-3/TRBV12-4	.	TRBJ1-1	TGTGCCAGCAGTTTGATGAACACTGAAGCTTTCTTT	CASSLMNTEAFF
many	TRBV20-1	.	TRBJ1-3	TGCAGTGCTAGTTTCAGGGGATCTGGAAACACCATATATTTT	CSASFRGSGNTIYF
many	TRBV10-2	.	TRBJ1-1	TGCGCCAGCACGACTGGTAGGAGAGAGAACACTGAAGCTTTCTTT	CASTTGRRENTEAFF
many	TRBV7-2	TRBD2	TRBJ2-3	TGTGCCAGCAGCTTAGCTCTAGCGGGAAGAGATACGCAGTATTTT	CASSLALAGRDTQYF
many	TRBV20-1	TRBD2	TRBJ2-1	TGCAGTGCTAGCGCCGGGACTAGCGGGAGGGGACATGAGCAGTTCTTC	CSASAGTSGRGHEQFF
.	TRBV20-1	TRBD2	TRBJ2-1	TGCTGTGCTAGAGAATTTGGGACTAGTCGGAACAATGAGCAGTTCTTC	CCAREFGTSRNNEQFF
many	TRBV7-9	TRBD2	TRBJ2-1	TGTGCCAGCAGCTTAGTAGCGGGAGGGAGGGATGAGCAGTTCTTC	CASSLVAGGRDEQFF
many	TRBV20-1	.	TRBJ2-7	TGCAGTGCTAGAGAAGGGACCGTCCGGGGCGAGCAGTACTTC	CSAREGTVRGEQYF
many	TRBV29-1	.	TRBJ2-1	TGCAGCGTTGAACACAGGCTCGATGAGCAGTTCTTC	CSVEHRLDEQFF
many	TRBV12-3/TRBV12-4	TRBD2	TRBJ2-2	TGTGCCAGCAGTTTCGGGGGGTGGGCCGGGGAGCTGTTTTTT	CASSFGGWAGELFF
many	TRBV5-5	TRBD2	TRBJ2-1	TGTGCCAGCAGCCTAGGACTAGCGGTAAACAATGAGCAGTTCTTC	CASSLGLAVNNEQFF
many	TRBV20-1	.	TRBJ2-3	TGCAGTGCTCACCGGGCAGGGGATACGCAGTATTTT	CSAHRAGDTQYF
many	TRBV20-1	TRBD2	TRBJ2-1	TGCAGTGCGGAAAAGACTAGCGGGAGGGATGATGAGCAGTTCTTC	CSAEKTSGRDDEQFF
.	TRBV5-1	.	TRBJ1-1	TGCGCCAGCAGCTTGTTTCGGGGGGGGGACACTGAAGCTTTCTTT	CASSLFRGGDTEAFF
many	TRBV12-3/TRBV12-4	TRBD1	TRBJ2-7	TGTGCCAGCAGCCCCCGGGCAGGGGGTCACTACGAGCAGTACTTC	CASSPRAGGHYEQYF
many	TRBV18	.	TRBJ2-3	TGTGCCAGCTCACCACCGGTGGGGGGGCCTTCAGATACGCAGTATTTT	CASSPPVGGPSDTQYF
many	TRBV7-2	TRBD1	TRBJ1-3	TGTGCCAGCAGCGTCTCCGGGACAGGCTCTGGAAACACCATATATTTT	CASSVSGTGSGNTIYF
many	TRBV20-1	TRBD2	TRBJ2-7	TGCAGTGTTCAGCGGGGCGAGCAGTACTTC	CSVQRGEQYF
many	TRBV2	TRBD2	TRBJ2-3	TGTGCCAGCAGTGAAGCCCTAGCGGGGACCACAGATACGCAGTATTTT	CASSEALAGTTDTQYF
few	TRBV19	.	TRBJ1-1	TGTGCCAGTAGTATAGTGAAGCGGAGAAGCACTGAAGCTTTCTTT	CASSIVKRRSTEAFF
many	TRBV5-1	TRBD1	TRBJ2-3	TGCGCCAGCAGCTTGGGACAGGGAGTAGATACGCAGTATTTT	CASSLGQGVDTQYF
many	TRBV27	TRBD2	TRBJ2-5	TGTGCCAGCAAGGCGGGAGCGGGAGAGACCCAGTACTTC	CASKAGAGETQYF
many	TRBV6-2/TRBV6-3	TRBD2	TRBJ2-5	TGTGCCAGCAGTTTAGCGGGAGGACCTCCGCCCCAGTACTTC	CASSLAGGPPPQYF
.	TRBV2	.	TRBJ2-3	TGTGCCAGCAGTGAGGGTACAGATACGCAGTATTTT	CASSEGTDTQYF
few	TRBV10-2	.	TRBJ1-1	TGCGCCAGCAGTGTATTGGGGGCTGTAATCACTGAAGCTTTCTTT	CASSVLGAVITEAFF
few	TRBV7-1	.	TRBJ2-1	TGTGCCAGCAGCTCAACAGGAGCGGCAGGCTCCTACAATGAGCAGTTCTTC	CASSSTGAAGSYNEQFF
many	TRBV29-1	.	TRBJ1-2	TGCAGCGTTGCAGACAGATTCTATGGCTACACCTTC	CSVADRFYGYTF
many	TRBV5-1	TRBD2	TRBJ2-1	TGCGCCAGCAGCTCTACCCCCGGGACTAGCGGGAGGGCCCAGGGCGATGAGCAGTTCTTC	CASSSTPGTSGRAQGDEQFF
many	TRBV20-1	.	TRBJ2-3	TGCAGTGCTAGAGTAGCGTCCCAGTATTTT	CSARVASQYF
many	TRBV7-2	.	TRBJ1-1	TGTGCCAGCAGCTTAGCGGTGTTGAACACTGAAGCTTTCTTT	CASSLAVLNTEAFF
many	TRBV7-2	.	TRBJ1-5	TGTGCCAGCAGCTTAGCAGGGGAACAGCCCCAGCATTTT	CASSLAGEQPQHF
many	TRBV20-1	TRBD2	TRBJ2-4	TGCAGTGCTGATCCTAGCGGGATGGCCAAAAACATTCAGTACTTC	CSADPSGMAKNIQYF